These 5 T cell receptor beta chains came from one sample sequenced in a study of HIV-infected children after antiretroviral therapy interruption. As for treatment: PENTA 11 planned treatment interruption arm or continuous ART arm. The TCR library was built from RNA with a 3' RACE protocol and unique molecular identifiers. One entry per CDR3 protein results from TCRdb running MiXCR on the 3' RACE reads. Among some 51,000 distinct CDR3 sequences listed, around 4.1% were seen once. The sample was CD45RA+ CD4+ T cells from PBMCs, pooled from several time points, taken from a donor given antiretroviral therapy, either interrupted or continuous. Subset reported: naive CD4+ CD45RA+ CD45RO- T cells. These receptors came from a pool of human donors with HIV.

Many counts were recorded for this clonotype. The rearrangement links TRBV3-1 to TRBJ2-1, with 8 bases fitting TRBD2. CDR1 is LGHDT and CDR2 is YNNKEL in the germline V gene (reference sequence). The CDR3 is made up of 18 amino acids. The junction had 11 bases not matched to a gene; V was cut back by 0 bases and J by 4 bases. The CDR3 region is CASSQDGGVNSPYNEQFF. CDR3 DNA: TGTGCCAGCAGCCAAGACGGGGGGGTTAACTCGCCATACAATGAGCAGTTCTTC.

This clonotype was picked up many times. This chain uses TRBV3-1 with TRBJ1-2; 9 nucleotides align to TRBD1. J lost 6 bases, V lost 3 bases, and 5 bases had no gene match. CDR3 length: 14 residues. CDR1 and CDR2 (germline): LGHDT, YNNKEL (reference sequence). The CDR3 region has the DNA TGTGCCAGCAGCCATCAGGACAGGGGCCATGGCTACACCTTC. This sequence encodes CASSHQDRGHGYTF.

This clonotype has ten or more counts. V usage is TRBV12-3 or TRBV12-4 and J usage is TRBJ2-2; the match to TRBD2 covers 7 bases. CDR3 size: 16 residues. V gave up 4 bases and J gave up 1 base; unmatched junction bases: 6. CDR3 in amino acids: CASSSGEGVNTGELFF. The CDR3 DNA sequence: TGTGCCAGCAGTTCGGGGGAGGGAGTGAACACCGGGGAGCTGTTTTTT.

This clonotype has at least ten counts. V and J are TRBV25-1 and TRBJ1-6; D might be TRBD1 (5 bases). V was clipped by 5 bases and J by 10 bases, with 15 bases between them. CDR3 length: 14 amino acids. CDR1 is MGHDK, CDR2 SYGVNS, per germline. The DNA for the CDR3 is TGTGCCAGCAGTTTGCAGGGAAGAAGGTCACCCCTCCACTTT. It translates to CASSLQGRRSPLHF.

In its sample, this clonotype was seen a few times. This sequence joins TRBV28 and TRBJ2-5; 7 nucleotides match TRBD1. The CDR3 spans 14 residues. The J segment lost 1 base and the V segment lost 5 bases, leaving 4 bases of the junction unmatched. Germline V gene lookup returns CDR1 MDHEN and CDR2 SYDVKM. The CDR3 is CASSADRTQETQYF. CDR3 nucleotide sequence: TGTGCCAGCAGTGCGGACAGGACCCAAGAGACCCAGTACTTC.